Presented here are 24 T cell receptor beta chains from one specimen sequenced in a study of OX40 agonist ivuxolimab in advanced cancers. Profiled with immunoSEQ multiplex PCR; TCRdb holds only in-frame clones, not every one. Of 15,000 or so clones in the sample, 77% are singletons; the top ten hold under 35%. Sequencing was performed on CD4+ or CD8+ T cells sorted from blood, taken in a trial of the OX40 agonist ivuxolimab. The receptor set was obtained from an adult with an advanced solid tumor such as melanoma, head and neck, liver or kidney cancer.

By sample fraction, this clone is medium-sized. This sequence joins TRBV2 and TRBJ2-1; TRBD2 agrees at 12 bases. The germline gives CDR1 SNHLY, CDR2 FYNNEI. The trim removed 6 bases at V and 1 base at J, leaving 10 bases unmatched. The CDR3 runs to 18 residues. The CDR3 DNA is TGTGCCAGCAGCCTGACTAGCGGGAGTGGGGGTTCCTACAATGAGCAGTTCTTC. This encodes CASSLTSGSGGSYNEQFF.

This chain links TRBV13 with TRBJ2-1; TRBD2 agrees at 8 bases. This CDR3 has 17 amino acids. Trimming took 5 bases from V and 0 from J; bases not matched to a gene: 9. The germline gives CDR1 PRHDT, CDR2 FYEKMQ (reference sequence). The CDR3 DNA sequence: TGTGCCAGCAGCAACGGACTAGCAGTTAGCTCCTACAATGAGCAGTTCTTC. It translates to CASSNGLAVSSYNEQFF.

The CDR3 loop reads CASSATGVVDGYTF. Written as DNA, the CDR3 is TGTGCCAGCAGCGCGACAGGGGTTGTGGATGGCTACACCTTC. The V and J genes are TRBV6-5 and TRBJ1-2; 8 nucleotides align to TRBD1. The CDR3 sequence is 14 residues long. V was pared by 6 bases and J by 6 bases, with 9 bases of the junction left unmatched. Germline V lookup: CDR1 MNHEY, CDR2 SVGAGI.

The V and J genes are TRBV6-6 and TRBJ2-7; 10 bases are a match to TRBD2. The V segment lost 8 bases and the J segment 0 bases; nucleotides outside the gene matches: 7. Germline values: CDR1 MNHNY, CDR2 SVGAGI (reference sequence). This CDR3 is 15 amino acids long. The CDR3 sequence: CASSPGTSDSYEQYF. The CDR3 DNA sequence: TGTGCCAGCTCCCCCGGGACTAGCGACTCCTACGAGCAGTACTTC.

CDR3 DNA: TGTGCCAGCAGCTTTACTAGCGGGAGGGGGAGTGAGCAGTTCTTC. Protein sequence: CASSFTSGRGSEQFF. J is TRBJ2-1 and V is TRBV7-6; 13 nucleotides align to TRBD2. Trimming removed 3 bases from V and 9 bases from J; junction bases left unmatched: 5. This CDR3 has 15 residues. Germline V gene data show CDR1 as SGHVS and CDR2 as FNYEAQ.

This chain connects TRBV9 to TRBJ2-1; 14 nucleotides align to TRBD2. V trimming: 7 bases; J trimming: 2 bases; junction bases outside the gene matches: 11. In germline, CDR1 is SGDLS, CDR2 YYNGEE. The CDR3 loop spans 18 amino acids. The chain's CDR3 is CASGYGLAGGKTYNEQFF. The DNA for the CDR3 is TGTGCCAGCGGTTACGGACTAGCGGGAGGCAAAACCTACAATGAGCAGTTCTTC.

V gene TRBV4-1 combines with J gene TRBJ2-1, with TRBD2 matching 8 bases. The trim removed 0 bases at V and 10 bases at J, leaving 8 bases unmatched. The CDR3 has 15 residues. Per germline, CDR1 MGHRA and CDR2 YSYEKL. CDR3 nucleotide sequence: TGCGCCAGCAGCCAAGACGGGGGGGGCGCTTTAGAGCAGTTCTTC. Protein: CASSQDGGGALEQFF.

In nucleotides, the CDR3 is TGCAGCGTTGAAGGAGAGCGGGAGTCCTACAATGAGCAGTTCTTC. Translated: CSVEGERESYNEQFF. The chain has TRBV29-1 and TRBJ2-1; 8 nucleotides match TRBD2. With 1 base clipped from V and 1 base from J, the junction kept 3 bases outside the gene matches. The CDR3 sequence is 15 residues long. CDR1 and CDR2 from the germline V gene are SQVTM and ANQGSEA.

The chain recombines TRBV4-2 with TRBJ2-5; tentative D call: TRBD2 (6 bases). The CDR3 consists of 18 residues. The V end lost 0 bases, the J end lost 1 base, and 18 bases lay between the germline ends. Looked up from germline, CDR1 is LGHNA and CDR2 is YNFKEQ. DNA for the CDR3: TGTGCCAGCAGCCAAGATCCTTGGGGTAGCGGACGCCAAGAGACCCAGTACTTC. Translation gives CASSQDPWGSGRQETQYF.

This sequence joins TRBV6-5 and TRBJ2-5; TRBD2 is a possible D gene (6 bases). V was clipped by 5 bases and J by 5 bases, with 15 bases between them. Germline values: CDR1 MNHEY, CDR2 SVGAGI. CDR3 length: 14 amino acids. CDR3 nucleotides: TGTGCCAGCAGTCAAATGGGGGGAGTGGAGACCCAGTACTTC. This translates into CASSQMGGVETQYF.

Worth noting for this clone: The sample contains more than one DNA sequence encoding this CDR3. This rearrangement joins TRBV20-1 to TRBJ2-7; no definite D call. CDR1 is DFQATT, CDR2 SNEGSKA, per germline (reference sequence). This CDR3 is 11 amino acids long. Trimming took off 6 bases at V and 4 bases at J, with 10 bases between the two ends. In DNA, the CDR3 is TGCAGTGCCCTCGGGCCATACGAGCAGTACTTC. It is translated as CSALGPYEQYF.

The chain joins TRBV29-1 to TRBJ2-3; 9 nucleotides line up with TRBD1. Germline values: CDR1 SQVTM, CDR2 ANQGSEA. Trimming cost V 1 base and J 4 bases; bases outside gene matches: 3. The CDR3 covers 14 residues. CDR3 loop: CSVEGGQGADTQYF. The CDR3 coding sequence is TGCAGCGTTGAAGGGGGACAGGGCGCAGATACGCAGTATTTT.

J is TRBJ2-3 and V is TRBV5-1; 13 nucleotides line up with TRBD2. Unmatched junction bases numbered 6, after V lost 4 bases and J lost 4 bases. Germline V gives CDR1 SGHRS, CDR2 YFSETQ. The CDR3 covers 16 residues. CDR3 loop: CASSSGLAGVSDTQYF. In nucleotides, the CDR3 is TGCGCCAGCAGCAGTGGACTAGCGGGAGTTTCAGATACGCAGTATTTT.

This chain uses TRBV14 with TRBJ2-5, with D unclear. Germline V gene data show CDR1 as SGHDN and CDR2 as FVKESK. V was shortened by 5 bases and J by 7 bases, with 14 bases between the two germline ends. The CDR3 sequence is 13 residues long. CDR3 region: CASSAGFLGTQYF. The CDR3 DNA sequence: TGTGCCAGCAGCGCAGGTTTTTTAGGGACCCAGTACTTC.

The chain carries TRBV7-8 and TRBJ1-1, with D possibly TRBD1 on 6 matching bases. The CDR3 covers 19 residues. Germline lookup yields CDR1 SGHVS and CDR2 FQNEAQ. The V gene lost 2 bases and the J gene lost 0 bases, with 22 bases spanning the gap. The CDR3 region is CASSLRDTKATGVNTEAFF. The CDR3 DNA reads as TGTGCCAGCAGCTTAAGGGACACCAAAGCCACTGGAGTGAACACTGAAGCTTTCTTT.

A few counts support this clone. This chain joins TRBV27 and TRBJ1-1; 8 positions agree with TRBD1. After removal of 6 bases from V and 1 base from J, the junction contained 1 base not matched to a gene. Looked up from germline, CDR1 is MNHEY and CDR2 is SMNVEV (reference sequence). The CDR3 is made up of 13 amino acids. The CDR3 coding sequence is TGTGCCAGCAGGACAGGGGCGAACACTGAAGCTTTCTTT. Translating it yields CASRTGANTEAFF.

The chain recombines TRBV6-5 with TRBJ2-7, with TRBD1 matching over 8 bases. This CDR3 is built from 14 residues. In germline, CDR1 is MNHEY, CDR2 SVGAGI. The V segment lost 6 bases and the J segment 7 bases; nucleotides outside the gene matches: 11. The CDR3 sequence: CASRETGDLLEQYF. Written as DNA, the CDR3 is TGTGCCAGCAGGGAGACAGGGGACCTACTGGAGCAGTACTTC.

The chain has TRBV2 and TRBJ1-5, with D unresolved. Germline loops: CDR1 SNHLY, CDR2 FYNNEI. Trimming took off 5 bases at V and 0 bases at J, with 11 bases between the two ends. The CDR3 sequence is 15 residues long. CDR3: CASSLEGFSNQPQHF. CDR3 bases: TGTGCCAGCAGTCTTGAAGGGTTTAGCAATCAGCCCCAGCATTTT.

V is TRBV18 and J is TRBJ2-1; D possibly corresponds to TRBD2 (6 bases). CDR1 KGHSH and CDR2 LQKENI come from the germline V gene. V was pared by 3 bases and J by 7 bases, with 13 bases between. This CDR3 is 14 amino acids long. CDR3 residues: CASSPLGSGNEQFF. DNA for the CDR3: TGTGCCAGCTCACCGCTCGGGAGCGGGAATGAGCAGTTCTTC.

The rearrangement uses TRBV19 and TRBJ2-7; 7 positions match TRBD1. V trimming: 4 bases; J trimming: 3 bases; junction bases outside the gene matches: 9. The length of the CDR3 is 15 residues. Germline V gene sequence: CDR1 LNHDA, CDR2 SQIVND (reference sequence). The CDR3 region is CASSTRDSQSYEQYF. Written as DNA, the CDR3 is TGTGCCAGTAGTACCCGGGACAGCCAGAGCTACGAGCAGTACTTC.

The V gene is TRBV28, the J gene TRBJ2-5; D may be TRBD2 (7 bases). The germline V and J ends were trimmed by 3 bases and 4 bases, with 15 bases remaining between them. The CDR3 totals 15 residues. Germline loops: CDR1 MDHEN, CDR2 SYDVKM. CDR3 coding DNA: TGTGCCAGCAGTTTGGTCGGGGGGCGCTCAGAGACCCAGTACTTC. Translating gives CASSLVGGRSETQYF.

This rearrangement joins TRBV5-1 to TRBJ2-1; possible D gene TRBD1, 6 bases. Germline values: CDR1 SGHRS, CDR2 YFSETQ. The ends were cut back, 3 bases at V and 9 bases at J, with 10 bases in the middle. This CDR3 region has 12 residues. The CDR3 spells CASSWDNAEQFF. The CDR3 nucleotides read TGCGCCAGCAGCTGGGACAATGCTGAGCAGTTCTTC. Full variable domain (missing parts from reference TRBV5-1 and TRBJ2-1): KAGVTQTPRYLIKTRGQQVTLSCSPISGHRSVSWYQQTPGQGLQFLFEYFSETQRNKGNFPGRFSGRQFSNSRSEMNVSTLELGDSALYLCASSWDNAEQFFGPGTRLTVL.

V gene TRBV4-1 combines with J gene TRBJ2-7, with 7 nucleotides matching TRBD2. Unmatched junction bases numbered 12, after V lost 4 bases and J lost 3 bases. Germline V CDR1 and CDR2: MGHRA, YSYEKL. The CDR3 extends over 16 amino acids. The CDR3 sequence is CASSLVTGGGDYEQYF. In DNA form, the CDR3 reads TGCGCCAGCAGCCTCGTAACTGGGGGGGGAGACTACGAGCAGTACTTC.

CDR3 region: CASSLWGGNTEAFF. The CDR3 DNA sequence: TGTGCCAGCAGCTTATGGGGTGGAAACACTGAAGCTTTCTTT. V gene TRBV11-3 combines with J gene TRBJ1-1, with D hard to call. The germline V gene encodes CDR1 SGHNT and CDR2 YENEEA. The CDR3 totals 14 residues. Trimming took 2 bases from V and 2 from J, leaving 9 bases between them.